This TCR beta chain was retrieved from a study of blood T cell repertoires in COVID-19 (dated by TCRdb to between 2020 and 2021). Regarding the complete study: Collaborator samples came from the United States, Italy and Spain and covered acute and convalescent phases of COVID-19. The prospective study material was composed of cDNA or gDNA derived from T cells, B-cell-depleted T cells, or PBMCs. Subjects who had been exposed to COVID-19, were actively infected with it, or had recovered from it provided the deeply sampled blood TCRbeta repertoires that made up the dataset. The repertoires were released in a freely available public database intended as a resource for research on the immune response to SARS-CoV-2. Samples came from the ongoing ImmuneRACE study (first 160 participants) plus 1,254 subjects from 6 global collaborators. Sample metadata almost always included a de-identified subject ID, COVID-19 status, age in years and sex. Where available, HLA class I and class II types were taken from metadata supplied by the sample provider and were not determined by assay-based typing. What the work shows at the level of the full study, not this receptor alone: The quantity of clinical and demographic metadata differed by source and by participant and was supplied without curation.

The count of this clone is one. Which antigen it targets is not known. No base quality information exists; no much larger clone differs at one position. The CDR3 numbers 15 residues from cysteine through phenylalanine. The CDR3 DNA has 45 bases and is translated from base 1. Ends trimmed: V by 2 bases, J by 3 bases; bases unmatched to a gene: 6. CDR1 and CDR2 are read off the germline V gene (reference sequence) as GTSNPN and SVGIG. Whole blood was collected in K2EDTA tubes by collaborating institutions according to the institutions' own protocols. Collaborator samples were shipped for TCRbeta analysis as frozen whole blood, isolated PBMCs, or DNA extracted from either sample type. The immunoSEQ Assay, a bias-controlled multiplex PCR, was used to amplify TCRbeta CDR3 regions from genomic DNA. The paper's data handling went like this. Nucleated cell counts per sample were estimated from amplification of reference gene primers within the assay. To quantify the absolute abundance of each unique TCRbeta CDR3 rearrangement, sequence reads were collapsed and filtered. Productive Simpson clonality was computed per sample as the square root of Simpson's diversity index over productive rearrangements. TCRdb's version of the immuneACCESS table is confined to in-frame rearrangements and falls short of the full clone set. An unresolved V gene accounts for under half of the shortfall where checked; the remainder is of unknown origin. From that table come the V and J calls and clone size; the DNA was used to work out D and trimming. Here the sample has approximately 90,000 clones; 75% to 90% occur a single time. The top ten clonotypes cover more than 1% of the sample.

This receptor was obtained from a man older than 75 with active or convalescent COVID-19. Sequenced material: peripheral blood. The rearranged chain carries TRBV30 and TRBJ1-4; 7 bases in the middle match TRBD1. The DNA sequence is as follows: TGTGCCTGGAGTAGGATGGGACAGCCTAATGAAAAACTGTTTTTT. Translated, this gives CAWSRMGQPNEKLFF.